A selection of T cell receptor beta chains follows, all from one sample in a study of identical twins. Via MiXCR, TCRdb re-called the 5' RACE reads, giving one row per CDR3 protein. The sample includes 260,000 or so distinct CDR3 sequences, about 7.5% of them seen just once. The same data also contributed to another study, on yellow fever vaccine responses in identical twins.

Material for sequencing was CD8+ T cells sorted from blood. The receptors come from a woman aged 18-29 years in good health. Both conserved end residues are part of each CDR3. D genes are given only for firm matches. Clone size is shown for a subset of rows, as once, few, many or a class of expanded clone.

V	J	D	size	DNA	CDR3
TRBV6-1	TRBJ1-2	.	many	TGTGCCAGCAGTCAACAGGACAAATTTAACTATGGCTACACCTTC	CASSQQDKFNYGYTF
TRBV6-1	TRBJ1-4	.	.	TGTGCCAGCAGGGTAGCTTCGCGGGCAACTAATGAAAAACTGTTTTTT	CASRVASRATNEKLFF
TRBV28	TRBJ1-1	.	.	TGTGCCAGCAGTTTCCCTAACGGCATGAACACTGAAGCTTTCTTT	CASSFPNGMNTEAFF
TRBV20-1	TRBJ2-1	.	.	TGCAGTGCTAGCCGGGACTTCGCCTACAATGAGCAGTTCTTC	CSASRDFAYNEQFF
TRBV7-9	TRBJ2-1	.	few	TGTGCCAGCAGCTCCTTCGGCGATGAGCAGTTCTTC	CASSSFGDEQFF
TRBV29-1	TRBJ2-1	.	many	TGCAGCGTTGAAGATCTGGAGGGAGTGGGGGCTAATGAGCAGTTCTTC	CSVEDLEGVGANEQFF
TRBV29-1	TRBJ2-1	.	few	TGCAGCGTTGAAGGGCGGGACAGTAGATCGAATGAGCAGTTCTTC	CSVEGRDSRSNEQFF
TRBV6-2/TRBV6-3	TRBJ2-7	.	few	TGTGCCAGCAGCGTCTCCCCAGGCGCGTACGAGCAGTACTTC	CASSVSPGAYEQYF
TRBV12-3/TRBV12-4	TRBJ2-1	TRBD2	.	TGTGCCAGCAGTTTAAAAGGGACTAGCGGGAGTATCGGCAATGAGCAGTTCTTC	CASSLKGTSGSIGNEQFF
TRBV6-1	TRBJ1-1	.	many	TGTGCCAGCAGTCCTGAGGGGGGTAAAACTGAAGCTTTCTTT	CASSPEGGKTEAFF
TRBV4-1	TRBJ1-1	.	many	TGCGCCAGCAGCCAAACTGATGGAAGCGAAGCTTTCTTT	CASSQTDGSEAFF
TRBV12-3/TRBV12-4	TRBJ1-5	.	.	TGTGCCAGCACCGACCTTTGGGGAGCTGGTAGCAATCAGCCCCAGCATTTT	CASTDLWGAGSNQPQHF
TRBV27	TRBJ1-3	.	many	TGTGCCAGCAGTTTCTATCTCTCTGGAAACACCATATATTTT	CASSFYLSGNTIYF
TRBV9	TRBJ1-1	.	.	TGTGCCAGCAGCGTAGACCTTCCAAACACTGAAGCTTTCTTT	CASSVDLPNTEAFF
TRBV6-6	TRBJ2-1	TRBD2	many	TGTGCCAGCAGCCGGGGGGATGAGCAGTTCTTC	CASSRGDEQFF
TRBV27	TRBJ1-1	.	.	TGTGCCAGCGGCCGGGTCGGGGCGAACACTGAAGCTTTCTTT	CASGRVGANTEAFF
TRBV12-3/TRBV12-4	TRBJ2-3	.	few	TGTGCCAGCAGTTTATATTTGACCGCTACAGATACGCAGTATTTT	CASSLYLTATDTQYF
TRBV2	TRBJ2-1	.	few	TGTGCCAGCACTTTCTGGGGTGCCAATGAGCAGTTCTTC	CASTFWGANEQFF
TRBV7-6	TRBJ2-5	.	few	TGTGCCAGCAGCTTATTCGGGACAACACAAGAGACCCAGTACTTC	CASSLFGTTQETQYF
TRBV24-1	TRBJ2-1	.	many	TGTGCCACCAGACCGACAGACGCCAATGAGCAGTTCTTC	CATRPTDANEQFF
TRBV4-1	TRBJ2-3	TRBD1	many	TGCGCCAGCAGCCAAGATTGGGGGACAGGGATAAGCACAGATACGCAGTATTTT	CASSQDWGTGISTDTQYF
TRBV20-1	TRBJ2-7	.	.	TGCAGTGCTAGAGATGGTGCTAGTCGGTCCTACGAGCAGTACTTC	CSARDGASRSYEQYF
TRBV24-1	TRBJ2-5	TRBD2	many	TGTGCCACCAGTGATTTAGAGTCGACTAGCGCCACTCAAGAGACCCAGTACTTC	CATSDLESTSATQETQYF
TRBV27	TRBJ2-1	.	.	TGTGCCAGCCTGGACGACGGATATGAGCAGTTCTTC	CASLDDGYEQFF
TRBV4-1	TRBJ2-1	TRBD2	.	TGCGCCAGCAGCCAAGGGGGGGGATCTTCCAATGAGCAGTTCTTC	CASSQGGGSSNEQFF
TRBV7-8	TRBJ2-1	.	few	TGTGCCAGCAGCCAGGACGCGATGAATGAGCAGTTCTTC	CASSQDAMNEQFF
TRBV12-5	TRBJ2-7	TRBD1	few	TGTGCTAGTGGTAGCCCCGGGACAGGGGCCTACGAGCAGTACTTC	CASGSPGTGAYEQYF
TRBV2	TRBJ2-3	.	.	TGTGCCAGCAGTGACCCCTCGGACGGAGATACGCAGTATTTT	CASSDPSDGDTQYF
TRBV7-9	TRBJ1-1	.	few	TGTGCCAGCAGCTTCCGTTACACTGAAGCTTTCTTT	CASSFRYTEAFF
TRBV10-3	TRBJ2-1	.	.	TGTGCCATCAGTGAGCCACTCCGAGAAGATGAGCAGTTCTTC	CAISEPLREDEQFF
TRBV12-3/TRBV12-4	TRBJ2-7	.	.	TGTGCCAGCAGCACTACCGGGACTCTGAACGAGCAGTACTTC	CASSTTGTLNEQYF
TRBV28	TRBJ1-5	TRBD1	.	TGTGCCAGCAGTTTTATTGACAGGGATACAAATCAGCCCCAGCATTTT	CASSFIDRDTNQPQHF
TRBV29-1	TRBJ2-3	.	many	TGCAGCGCCGATGGGACACCTAGCACAGATACGCAGTATTTT	CSADGTPSTDTQYF